These 10 T cell receptor beta chains were sequenced from one sample in a study of T cell responses to AZD1222 COVID-19 vaccine. The protocol was immunoSEQ multiplex PCR, while the TCRdb copy is restricted to in-frame clones and leaves out a portion. The data show roughly 120,000 clones, with about 91% seen just once and about 1.6% held by the top ten. The starting material was peripheral blood, obtained 28 days after the second AZD1222 dose. These receptors were obtained from an adult who received the AZD1222 COVID-19 vaccine.

This clone showed up just once. The chain recombines TRBV28 with TRBJ2-7; D tentatively reads TRBD1 or TRBD2 (5 bases each). V was trimmed by 4 bases and J by 1 base, leaving 14 bases between them. Per the germline V gene, CDR1 is MDHEN and CDR2 is SYDVKM. The CDR3 length is 15 residues. This CDR3 is CASSYRDLYSYEQYF. The DNA for the CDR3 is TGTGCCAGCAGTTACCGGGACCTCTATTCCTACGAGCAGTACTTC.

The chain carries TRBV6-2 or TRBV6-3 and TRBJ2-5; the D is unclear. V shed 2 bases and J shed 2 bases, with 21 bases lying between them. The V gene's germline CDR1 is MNHEY and CDR2 SVGEGT. This CDR3 is built from 18 residues. The CDR3 coding sequence is TGTGCCAGCAGTTACCAGGACCGGGCCTTACTCCCTCAAGAGACCCAGTACTTC. Amino acids: CASSYQDRALLPQETQYF.

For the CDR3, the DNA is TGTGCCAGCAGCTTGGAAGGGCGGGGCTCCTACGAGCAGTACTTC. Protein: CASSLEGRGSYEQYF. The rearrangement links TRBV5-4 to TRBJ2-7; tentative D call: TRBD2 (6 bases). Trimming took off 0 bases at V and 0 bases at J, with 10 bases between the two ends. The CDR3 extends over 15 amino acids. CDR1 is SGHNT and CDR2 is YYREEE in the germline V gene (reference sequence).

This clone was seen only once. The chain links TRBV7-9 to TRBJ2-7, with TRBD1 matching 11 bases. The germline CDR1 and CDR2 sequences are SEHNR and FQNEAQ (reference sequence). This CDR3 has 15 residues. V lost 5 bases to trimming and J lost 1 base; unmatched junction nucleotides: 4. Written as DNA, the CDR3 is TGTGCCAGCAGCCGCGGACAGGGGGCTTCCTACGAGCAGTACTTC. It translates to CASSRGQGASYEQYF.

J is TRBJ2-7 and V is TRBV18; TRBD1 matches 9 bases. The V gene end was trimmed by 5 bases and the J gene end by 2 bases; junction bases not matched to a gene: 4. Germline-derived CDR1 and CDR2 are KGHSH and LQKENI. The CDR3 spans 14 residues. CDR3 bases: TGTGCCAGCTCAGACCGGGACAGGGCCTACGAGCAGTACTTC. Amino acids: CASSDRDRAYEQYF.

The chain recombines TRBV6-6 with TRBJ2-7; 9 bases are shared with TRBD2. Germline CDR1 MNHNY, CDR2 SVGAGI (reference sequence). The CDR3 consists of 14 residues. V was pared by 3 bases and J by 3 bases, with 3 bases of the junction left unmatched. CDR3 sequence reads: CASSYSSGIYEQYF. The CDR3 DNA reads TGTGCCAGCAGTTATTCTAGCGGGATCTACGAGCAGTACTTC.

This sequence joins TRBV2 and TRBJ2-1; 12 positions agree with TRBD2. This CDR3 spans 13 amino acids. Per germline, CDR1 SNHLY and CDR2 FYNNEI. Trimming removed 1 base from V and 15 bases from J; junction bases left unmatched: 4. This CDR3 reads CASSEGLAGVRFF. The DNA for the CDR3 is TGTGCCAGCAGTGAAGGACTAGCGGGAGTCCGGTTCTTC. Full variable domain (remainder filled in from reference TRBV2 and TRBJ2-1): EPEVTQTPSHQVTQMGQEVILRCVPISNHLYFYWYRQILGQKVEFLVSFYNNEISEKSEIFDDQFSVERPDGSNFTLKIRSTKLEDSAMYFCASSEGLAGVRFFGPGTRLTVL.

This clone was recorded once. The chain couples TRBV28 to TRBJ1-1; D unclear. Germline CDR1 MDHEN, CDR2 SYDVKM. V lost 7 bases and J lost 2, with 14 bases in between. The CDR3 has 14 residues. The CDR3 here is CASTKRSINTEAFF. CDR3 DNA sequence: TGTGCCAGCACCAAAAGGAGTATTAACACTGAAGCTTTCTTT.

The chain has TRBV7-9 and TRBJ2-7; 10 bases map to TRBD1. V lost 1 base and J lost 1; bases outside the gene matches: 4. CDR1 is SEHNR and CDR2 is FQNEAQ in the germline V gene (reference sequence). The CDR3 has 16 residues. This CDR3 is CASSLGRDRGSYEQYF. The CDR3 nucleotides are TGTGCCAGCAGCTTAGGCCGGGACAGGGGATCCTACGAGCAGTACTTC.

This clone was recorded once. This sequence joins TRBV7-2 and TRBJ2-2; D may be TRBD1 (5 bases). CDR3 length: 16 amino acids. V gave up 3 bases and J gave up 7 bases, with 18 bases separating them. CDR1 and CDR2 from the germline V gene are SGHTA and FQGNSA. The CDR3 protein is CASSFQGLDLGGELFF. In DNA form, the CDR3 reads TGTGCCAGCAGCTTTCAGGGATTGGACCTCGGCGGGGAGCTGTTTTTT.